The 26 T cell receptor beta chains below come from one sample, sequenced in a study of spatial heterogeneity in lung cancer. The time point was: sample taken at primary tumor resection. Each CDR3 protein gets one entry after TCRdb re-called the 5' RACE reads with MiXCR. The sample has fewer than 7,000 distinct CDR3 sequences, roughly an eighth seen once; the top ten hold over 20%. The specimen was normal lung tissue next to the tumor, collected at surgery. These receptors originate from a female donor with early-stage non-small cell lung cancer.

This clonotype is categorized as medium-sized (0.01 to 0.1%). The rearrangement joins TRBV12-3 or TRBV12-4 to TRBJ1-6; no reliable D call. V shed 3 bases and J shed 7 bases, with 7 bases lying between them. The CDR3 spans 13 residues. CDR3 amino acids: CASSFPGNSPLHF. The CDR3 DNA follows: TGTGCCAGCAGTTTTCCGGGGAATTCACCCCTCCACTTT.

The genes are TRBV27 and TRBJ1-2; D perhaps matches TRBD1 (6 bases). Deletions cut 3 bases from V and 0 bases from J, with 11 bases between. CDR1 is MNHEY, CDR2 SMNVEV, per germline (reference sequence). This CDR3 has 15 residues. DNA for the CDR3: TGTGCCAGCAGTTTCTCCAGGGACACTAACTATGGCTACACCTTC. It yields the protein CASSFSRDTNYGYTF.

This clonotype is medium-sized within its sample. The J gene is TRBJ2-3, the V gene TRBV7-3; D ambiguous. The CDR3 totals 15 residues. Germline values: CDR1 SGHTA, CDR2 FQGTGA. With 5 bases removed from V and 2 bases from J, the gap between germline ends came to 14 bases. The CDR3 DNA is TGTGCCAGCAGCCCTGTGGCGGACCACACAGATACGCAGTATTTT. This sequence encodes CASSPVADHTDTQYF.

This clonotype is classed as medium-sized (0.01 to 0.1%). The chain carries TRBV7-8 and TRBJ1-5, with TRBD1 matching over 7 bases. Unmatched junction bases numbered 14, after V lost 3 bases and J lost 6 bases. The germline V gene has CDR1 SGHVS and CDR2 FQNEAQ. The CDR3 contains 17 residues. The CDR3 sequence: CASSFPIPGGRSQPQHF. The DNA for the CDR3 is TGTGCCAGCAGCTTTCCTATCCCAGGGGGACGAAGTCAGCCCCAGCATTTT.

This clonotype was detected many times. The chain joins TRBV9 to TRBJ1-6, with D perhaps TRBD1 (6 bases). V was clipped by 3 bases and J by 9 bases, with 16 bases between them. CDR3 length equals 15 residues. CDR1 and CDR2 from the germline V gene are SGDLS and YYNGEE. Written as DNA, the CDR3 is TGTGCCAGCAGCGCGTCGCAGGGGTGGAGTTCACCCCTCCACTTT. It yields the protein CASSASQGWSSPLHF.

Ten or more counts support this clonotype. A much larger clone is a single base away; this may be a read error. The chain combines TRBV11-2 with TRBJ2-1; 8 nucleotides agree with TRBD2. Germline values: CDR1 SGHAT, CDR2 FQNNGV. This CDR3 is built from 15 residues. V shed 5 bases, J shed 8 bases, and the junction held 11 bases outside the gene matches. The CDR3 DNA sequence: TGTGCCAGCAGCAAAGACGGACTAGCTACCGATGAGCAGTTCTTC. This gives the protein CASSKDGLATDEQFF.

There are many counts of this clonotype. The gene calls are TRBV12-3 or TRBV12-4 and TRBJ2-7; 9 nucleotides align to TRBD2. V lost 5 bases, J lost 3 bases, and 5 bases stayed unmatched. The CDR3 has 14 residues. The CDR3 spells CASSGLAGLYEQYF. The CDR3 region has the DNA TGTGCCAGCAGTGGGCTAGCGGGACTCTACGAGCAGTACTTC.

This clonotype is large (0.1 to 1%). The chain recombines TRBV28 with TRBJ1-2; the match to TRBD1 covers 8 bases. Germline V gene sequence: CDR1 MDHEN, CDR2 SYDVKM. This CDR3 comprises 13 residues. V lost 4 bases to trimming and J lost 2 bases; unmatched junction nucleotides: 0. The CDR3 reads CASSWDRNYGYTF. The CDR3 bases are TGTGCCAGCAGTTGGGACAGGAACTATGGCTACACCTTC.

Many counts were recorded for this clonotype. The CDR3 protein is CASAGGGLLSQYF. The CDR3 region has the DNA TGTGCCAGCGCCGGGGGCGGCCTGTTGTCCCAGTACTTC. This chain uses TRBV7-2 with TRBJ2-5; D may correspond to TRBD1 or TRBD2 (6 bases each). V was trimmed by 8 bases and J by 9 bases, leaving 19 bases between them. The CDR3 is made up of 13 amino acids. CDR1 and CDR2 (germline): SGHTA, FQGNSA.

This sequence joins TRBV5-1 and TRBJ1-1; D not certain. Germline assignment: CDR1 SGHRS and CDR2 YFSETQ. With 0 bases removed from V and 3 bases from J, the gap between germline ends came to 12 bases. This CDR3 comprises 15 residues. The CDR3 protein is CASSLDGVRDTEAFF. CDR3 in DNA: TGCGCCAGCAGCTTGGATGGGGTAAGGGACACTGAAGCTTTCTTT.

There are many counts of this clonotype. The chain combines TRBV5-4 with TRBJ1-2; possibly TRBD1 for D (6 bases). The CDR3 contains 13 residues. Trimming shortened V by 4 bases and J by 6 bases, and 13 bases separated the two germline ends. Germline lookup yields CDR1 SGHNT and CDR2 YYREEE (reference sequence). CDR3 sequence: CASSPGALDGYTF. The CDR3 region has the DNA TGTGCCAGCAGCCCAGGGGCACTCGATGGCTACACCTTC. Using reference TRBV5-4 and TRBJ1-2 for the parts outside the CDR3, the full variable domain is ETGVTQSPTHLIKTRGQQVTLRCSSQSGHNTVSWYQQALGQGPQFIFQYYREEENGRGNFPPRFSGLQFPNYSSELNVNALELDDSALYLCASSPGALDGYTFGSGTRLTVV.

The chain is built from TRBV28 and TRBJ1-1, with 9 bases identical to TRBD1. The CDR3 is made up of 13 amino acids. Trimming cost V 4 bases and J 10 bases; bases outside gene matches: 7. Germline V gene lookup returns CDR1 MDHEN and CDR2 SYDVKM. This chain's CDR3 is CASSYRQGGRAFF. CDR3 DNA: TGTGCCAGCAGTTACCGACAGGGGGGAAGAGCTTTCTTT.

This clonotype was counted many times. This chain connects TRBV12-3 or TRBV12-4 to TRBJ2-2, with D maybe TRBD1 (5 bases). Between the trimmed V and J ends, which lost 3 bases and 7 bases, there was a span of 12 bases. The CDR3 is 14 amino acids. CDR3 in DNA: TGTGCCAGCAGTTTGCAGGGCAAGGGCGGGGAGCTGTTTTTT. Amino acids: CASSLQGKGGELFF.

By sample share, this clonotype is large. The chain is built from TRBV5-1 and TRBJ2-3, with 9 positions matching TRBD2. Germline V gene lookup returns CDR1 SGHRS and CDR2 YFSETQ. V dropped 5 bases and J dropped 1; count of bases not matched to a gene: 8. The length of the CDR3 is 16 residues. This CDR3 reads CASRPNPSGGTDTQYF. CDR3 nucleotides: TGCGCCAGCAGACCAAATCCTAGCGGGGGCACAGATACGCAGTATTTT.

This clonotype is categorized as medium-sized. The chain uses TRBV6-5 and TRBJ2-3; D may be TRBD2 (6 bases). Germline V CDR1 and CDR2: MNHEY, SVGAGI. This CDR3 is 15 amino acids long. Trimming took 2 bases from V and 3 from J, leaving 12 bases between them. The CDR3 loop is CASSYVAGSTDTQYF. CDR3 sequence (DNA): TGTGCCAGCAGTTACGTGGCGGGAAGTACAGATACGCAGTATTTT.

This clonotype is judged medium-sized (0.01 to 0.1%). The rearrangement links TRBV19 to TRBJ2-5; 10 positions match TRBD2. After removal of 6 bases from V and 5 bases from J, the junction contained 18 bases not matched to a gene. Germline values: CDR1 LNHDA, CDR2 SQIVND (reference sequence). The CDR3 covers 18 residues. The CDR3 sequence: CASSGYAPAGGYLETQYF. CDR3 sequence (DNA): TGTGCCAGTAGCGGATACGCTCCAGCGGGGGGGTATTTGGAGACCCAGTACTTC.

By proportion, this clonotype is medium-sized. The chain joins TRBV20-1 to TRBJ1-2; no reliable D call. The CDR3 contains 12 residues. The germline V gene encodes CDR1 DFQATT and CDR2 SNEGSKA (reference sequence). Trimming shortened V by 1 base and J by 4 bases, and 7 bases separated the two germline ends. CDR3 nucleotide sequence: TGCAGTGCTAGAGTGGGAGGCTATGGCTACACCTTC. Protein product: CSARVGGYGYTF.

The V and J genes are TRBV5-5 and TRBJ2-3; weak D call: TRBD2 (6 bases). The germline V gene encodes CDR1 SGHKS and CDR2 YYEKEE (reference sequence). The germline V and J ends were trimmed by 2 bases and 2 bases, with 18 bases remaining between them. The CDR3 spans 17 residues. CDR3 in DNA: TGTGCCAGCAGCTTCCAGGGTGAGGGAGGCTTCACAGATACGCAGTATTTT. This sequence encodes CASSFQGEGGFTDTQYF.

This chain connects TRBV4-2 to TRBJ2-3, with D uncertain. The germline gives CDR1 LGHNA, CDR2 YNFKEQ. The V gene lost 0 bases and the J gene lost 2 bases, with 9 bases spanning the gap. The CDR3 has 15 residues. Written as DNA, the CDR3 is TGTGCCAGCAGCCAAGATCTACGGATCACAGATACGCAGTATTTT. Its protein is CASSQDLRITDTQYF.

By share of the sample, this clonotype is large (0.1 to 1%). The chain combines TRBV29-1 with TRBJ1-1, with 11 bases fitting TRBD1. J gave up 5 bases and V 7 bases, and 9 bases lay outside the gene matches. CDR3 length: 14 amino acids. Germline values: CDR1 SQVTM, CDR2 ANQGSEA. The CDR3 DNA reads TGCAGCGCTGGAGCGGGACAGGGGGGAACTGAAGCTTTCTTT. Translation gives CSAGAGQGGTEAFF.

This clonotype was detected ten times or more. The V gene is TRBV28, the J gene TRBJ2-7; possibly TRBD2 for D (6 bases). V was clipped by 6 bases and J by 4 bases, with 22 bases between them. The CDR3 totals 16 residues. From germline, CDR1 is MDHEN and CDR2 SYDVKM. The CDR3 sequence: CASSFQVGAGSYEQYF. CDR3 coding DNA: TGTGCCAGCAGCTTTCAGGTGGGAGCGGGTAGTTACGAGCAGTACTTC.

J is TRBJ1-1 and V is TRBV6-2 or TRBV6-3, with 10 bases matching TRBD1. Germline loops: CDR1 MNHEY, CDR2 SVGEGT. V trimming: 2 bases; J trimming: 0 bases; junction bases outside the gene matches: 3. The CDR3 is made up of 16 amino acids. CDR3 amino acids: CASSYRDRGLNTEAFF. CDR3 in DNA: TGTGCCAGCAGTTACCGGGACAGGGGATTGAACACTGAAGCTTTCTTT.

This clonotype was seen a few times. V gene TRBV4-2 combines with J gene TRBJ1-2, with 8 bases aligning to TRBD1. After removal of 1 base from V and 3 bases from J, the junction contained 7 bases not matched to a gene. CDR1 and CDR2 from the germline V gene are LGHNA and YNFKEQ. CDR3 length: 16 amino acids. CDR3 in amino acids: CASSQVAGQGDYGYTF. DNA for the CDR3: TGTGCCAGCAGCCAAGTAGCTGGACAGGGAGACTATGGCTACACCTTC.

This chain uses TRBV12-3 or TRBV12-4 with TRBJ1-1; D remains unclear. The CDR3 has 13 amino acids. Trimming cost V 3 bases and J 7 bases, with 12 bases left between them. CDR3 in amino acids: CASSFRSGLEAFF. For the CDR3, the DNA is TGTGCCAGCAGTTTTAGGTCTGGGCTTGAAGCTTTCTTT.

In this sample, this clonotype turned up once. This sequence joins TRBV30 and TRBJ1-2, with a weak D call TRBD1 (5 bases). Per germline, CDR1 GTSNPN and CDR2 SVGIG (reference sequence). This CDR3 is 13 amino acids long. V was trimmed by 4 bases and J by 4 bases, leaving 13 bases between them. This CDR3 is CAWMTAIGYGYTF. CDR3 nucleotide sequence: TGTGCCTGGATGACAGCGATAGGCTATGGCTACACCTTC.

The CDR3 DNA reads as TGCAGCGTTGAGAGCCCCGGGAGGGTTTCCACAGATACGCAGTATTTT. Translated, it gives CSVESPGRVSTDTQYF. V is TRBV29-1 and J is TRBJ2-3, with 8 bases lining up with TRBD2. The germline V gene has CDR1 SQVTM and CDR2 ANQGSEA. The CDR3 spans 16 residues. The ends lost 3 bases at V and 2 bases at J; junction bases unmatched: 10.